Following are 21 T cell receptor beta chains from one sample sequenced in a study of shared clonotypes between healthy human individuals. Naivety among CD8 cells was defined by CD45RO negativity and positive CCR7 selection, thereby excluding terminally differentiated effector memory CD45RA+ cells. Generated by immunoSEQ multiplex PCR, the TCRdb table keeps only in-frame clones and is missing some. The sample shows roughly 2,000,000 clones, about 95% of them seen only once. Sequences were obtained from naive CD8+ T cells sorted from blood. The receptors were gathered from a young man in good health.

Here the CDR3 reads CASSPWNEYWNTIYF. In DNA form, the CDR3 reads TGTGCCAGCAGCCCATGGAACGAGTACTGGAACACCATATATTTT. J is TRBJ1-3 and V is TRBV5-6, with unresolved D. V was cut by 4 bases and J by 7 bases, with 18 bases left in between. This CDR3 comprises 15 residues. The V gene's germline CDR1 is SGHDT and CDR2 YYEEEE.

This clone was observed a single time. The rearrangement links TRBV7-2 to TRBJ2-1; D might be TRBD1 (6 bases). V was cut by 5 bases and J by 5 bases, with 16 bases left in between. Germline V lookup: CDR1 SGHTA, CDR2 FQGNSA. The length of the CDR3 is 15 residues. CDR3 bases: TGTGCCAGCAGCCTTGGGGTGGGGGCCAACAATGAGCAGTTCTTC. It encodes CASSLGVGANNEQFF.

The V and J genes are TRBV7-9 and TRBJ2-7, with 11 bases lining up with TRBD2. The CDR3 runs to 16 residues. In germline, CDR1 is SEHNR, CDR2 FQNEAQ (reference sequence). V gave up 5 bases and J gave up 0 bases; unmatched junction bases: 6. The CDR3 region is CASSDGLAGDSYEQYF. DNA of the CDR3: TGTGCCAGCAGCGATGGACTAGCGGGTGACTCCTACGAGCAGTACTTC.

The gene calls are TRBV6-1 and TRBJ2-7, with D unclear. The CDR3 runs to 15 residues. CDR1 is MNHNS, CDR2 SASEGT, per germline. Trimming stripped 9 bases from V and 1 base from J, with 19 bases between. CDR3 DNA sequence: TGTGCCAGTCCTCCCGAGGAGATTAGGTCCTACGAGCAGTACTTC. Protein sequence: CASPPEEIRSYEQYF.

This clone appeared once. V and J are TRBV7-9 and TRBJ2-7; the D gene is possibly TRBD1 (6 bases). This CDR3 has 16 residues. Trimming took 4 bases from V and 2 from J, leaving 18 bases between them. Germline CDR1 SEHNR, CDR2 FQNEAQ (reference sequence). CDR3 loop: CASSSDSTNPTYEQYF. DNA for the CDR3: TGTGCCAGCAGCTCGGACAGTACCAATCCAACCTACGAGCAGTACTTC.

The chain employs TRBV6-5 and TRBJ2-2; tentatively, D is TRBD2 (5 bases). There are 16 residues in the CDR3. The germline V and J ends were trimmed by 4 bases and 1 base, with 13 bases remaining between them. The germline V gene encodes CDR1 MNHEY and CDR2 SVGAGI. CDR3 in DNA: TGTGCCAGCAGTTCGAGGACTGAAAAGAACACCGGGGAGCTGTTTTTT. Amino acids: CASSSRTEKNTGELFF.

In the case of this clone: Other DNA variants within this sample encode the same CDR3. The genes are TRBV5-1 and TRBJ2-5, with D tentatively TRBD1 (6 bases). CDR1 is SGHRS and CDR2 is YFSETQ in the germline V gene. This CDR3 is built from 12 residues. Trimming shortened V by 4 bases and J by 4 bases, and 8 bases separated the two germline ends. CDR3 sequence (DNA): TGCGCCAGCAGCCCCAGGGGAGAGACCCAGTACTTC. Its translation is CASSPRGETQYF.

The V call is TRBV6-1, the J call TRBJ1-1, with D perhaps TRBD1 (5 bases). From germline, CDR1 is MNHNS and CDR2 SASEGT. V lost 6 bases to trimming and J lost 1 base, with 15 bases between them. The CDR3 is 15 residues long. CDR3 residues: CASSLTTGTNTEAFF. DNA of the CDR3: TGTGCCAGCAGCCTTACCACTGGGACGAACACTGAAGCTTTCTTT.

The genes are TRBV4-3 and TRBJ1-6; no clear D gene. The V gene lost 0 bases and the J gene lost 11 bases, with 17 bases spanning the gap. Germline loops: CDR1 LGHNA, CDR2 YSLEER. The length of the CDR3 is 16 residues. Written as DNA, the CDR3 is TGCGCCAGCAGCCAAGATCGTGTCAGTGGTGGGCCACCCCTCCACTTT. Translating it yields CASSQDRVSGGPPLHF.

The V and J genes are TRBV12-5 and TRBJ2-1; TRBD2 aligns across 7 bases. Germline V gives CDR1 LGHNT, CDR2 FRNRAP. The V segment lost 5 bases and the J segment 7 bases; nucleotides outside the gene matches: 14. The CDR3 totals 16 residues. The CDR3 here is CASGPRLAPPMNEQFF. In DNA form, the CDR3 reads TGTGCTAGTGGTCCCCGACTAGCTCCCCCTATGAATGAGCAGTTCTTC.

Concerning this clone: The sample holds other DNA sequences that translate to the same CDR3. The chain recombines TRBV4-1 with TRBJ2-7; 8 bases are shared with TRBD2. This CDR3 spans 15 amino acids. The germline gives CDR1 MGHRA, CDR2 YSYEKL. V lost 1 base and J lost 2; bases outside the gene matches: 4. DNA for the CDR3: TGCGCCAGCAGCCAAGTGCCAGCGGGAGCCTACGAGCAGTACTTC. Translated, it gives CASSQVPAGAYEQYF.

This clone was detected once. Other nucleotide sequences from this sample produce the same CDR3. The chain is built from TRBV4-1 and TRBJ2-7; no reliable D call. The V end was cut by 0 bases, the J end by 5 bases, with 8 bases between. The CDR3 runs to 13 residues. The germline gives CDR1 MGHRA, CDR2 YSYEKL. The CDR3 nucleotides read TGCGCCAGCAGCCAAGATCCAGGCGACGAGCAGTACTTC. It is translated as CASSQDPGDEQYF.

This chain links TRBV30 with TRBJ2-3; D is undetermined. Germline assignment: CDR1 GTSNPN and CDR2 SVGIG (reference sequence). Trimming stripped 0 bases from V and 4 bases from J, with 5 bases between. There are 12 residues in the CDR3. CDR3 nucleotide sequence: TGTGCCTGGAGTGTACACGCAGATACGCAGTATTTT. Its protein is CAWSVHADTQYF.

This clone was seen just once. Other nucleotide sequences from this sample produce the same CDR3. V and J are TRBV5-6 and TRBJ2-3; D not certain. This CDR3 spans 12 amino acids. Germline V gene data show CDR1 as SGHDT and CDR2 as YYEEEE. Deletions cut 5 bases from V and 4 bases from J, with 8 bases between. Written as DNA, the CDR3 is TGTGCCAGCAGTTTGAGTTCAGATACGCAGTATTTT. Its translation: CASSLSSDTQYF.

As for this clone: Other DNA sequences in the same sample also yield this CDR3. V is TRBV13 and J is TRBJ2-7; the match to TRBD2 covers 7 bases. J gave up 2 bases and V 3 bases, and 1 base lay outside the gene matches. Germline-derived CDR1 and CDR2 are PRHDT and FYEKMQ (reference sequence). The CDR3 sequence is 13 residues long. The CDR3 DNA reads TGTGCCAGCAGCTTTGGGAGGGCCTACGAGCAGTACTTC. Encoded protein: CASSFGRAYEQYF.

This chain links TRBV6-6 with TRBJ1-2; D uncertain. Deletions cut 6 bases from V and 4 bases from J, with 15 bases between. This CDR3 has 14 amino acids. The germline V gene encodes CDR1 MNHNY and CDR2 SVGAGI (reference sequence). CDR3 loop: CASSQGGSSYGYTF. The CDR3 coding sequence is TGTGCCAGCAGCCAAGGAGGGTCGAGCTATGGCTACACCTTC.

The chain links TRBV11-2 to TRBJ2-3; either TRBD1 or TRBD2 may fit D (5 bases each). Between the trimmed V and J ends, which lost 5 bases and 0 bases, there was a span of 12 bases. This CDR3 has 15 amino acids. Germline CDR1 reads SGHAT; CDR2 reads FQNNGV. The CDR3 DNA reads TGTGCCAGCAGCCCCGGGACCATCAGCACAGATACGCAGTATTTT. Its translation is CASSPGTISTDTQYF.

The chain carries TRBV10-3 and TRBJ2-2, with 7 nucleotides matching TRBD1. J was trimmed by 3 bases and V by 4 bases; bases with no gene match: 14. CDR1 ENHRY and CDR2 SYGVKD come from the germline V gene. The CDR3 sequence is 18 residues long. CDR3 DNA: TGTGCCATCAGTGTCTCCCCCTCAGGGGGTCAGGACACCGGGGAGCTGTTTTTT. Amino acids: CAISVSPSGGQDTGELFF.

The chain carries TRBV7-2 and TRBJ2-7; 8 positions match TRBD1. V was pared by 5 bases and J by 0 bases, with 6 bases of the junction left unmatched. Germline CDR1 and CDR2: SGHTA and FQGNSA. This CDR3 spans 15 amino acids. The CDR3 sequence: CASSAGQDYSYEQYF. The CDR3 DNA sequence: TGTGCCAGCAGCGCGGGACAGGACTACTCCTACGAGCAGTACTTC.

This chain uses TRBV9 with TRBJ1-1; D is possibly TRBD1 (5 bases). Deletions cut 4 bases from V and 6 bases from J, with 10 bases between. In germline, CDR1 is SGDLS, CDR2 YYNGEE. This CDR3 is 12 amino acids long. CDR3 sequence (DNA): TGTGCCAGCAGCCCGGCGGGGGCTGAAGCTTTCTTT. Translated: CASSPAGAEAFF.

The chain uses TRBV5-1 and TRBJ2-1, with 7 bases fitting TRBD1. In germline, CDR1 is SGHRS, CDR2 YFSETQ. There are 15 residues in the CDR3. Trimming at V came to 5 bases and at J to 2 bases, leaving 7 bases not matched to a gene. CDR3 bases: TGCGCCAGCAGACCTGACAGGGATACCTACAATGAGCAGTTCTTC. Translating it yields CASRPDRDTYNEQFF.